This T cell receptor (beta chain) appears in the sequencing data of a study of cytomegalovirus exposure and HLA in healthy donors. The PCR contained 60 Vbeta and 13 Jbeta primers. The repertoire was sequenced with immunoSEQ multiplex PCR; TCRdb's copy has only in-frame clones and lacks some. The table has roughly 180,000 clones, approximately 77% seen once. In the case of this clone: Its target is not known.

Germline trimming cut 4 bases from V and 3 bases from J; bases unmatched to any gene: 6. This CDR3 spans 15 amino acids. CDR1 and CDR2 from the germline V gene are SGHRS and YFSETQ. Overall study results and limits: In a later analysis, HLA-associated TCR beta chains were more clonally expanded than equally common others. Researchers catalogued 164 TCR beta chains as cytomegalovirus-associated.

The V and J genes are TRBV5-1 and TRBJ2-3; 9 bases line up with TRBD1. This sequence was found in a male donor in good health and CMV-seronegative. The sample taken for sequencing was PBMCs. The CDR3 nucleotides are TGCGCCAGCAGCGGGGGACAGGGTGGGACAGATACGCAGTATTTT. Encoded protein: CASSGGQGGTDTQYF.